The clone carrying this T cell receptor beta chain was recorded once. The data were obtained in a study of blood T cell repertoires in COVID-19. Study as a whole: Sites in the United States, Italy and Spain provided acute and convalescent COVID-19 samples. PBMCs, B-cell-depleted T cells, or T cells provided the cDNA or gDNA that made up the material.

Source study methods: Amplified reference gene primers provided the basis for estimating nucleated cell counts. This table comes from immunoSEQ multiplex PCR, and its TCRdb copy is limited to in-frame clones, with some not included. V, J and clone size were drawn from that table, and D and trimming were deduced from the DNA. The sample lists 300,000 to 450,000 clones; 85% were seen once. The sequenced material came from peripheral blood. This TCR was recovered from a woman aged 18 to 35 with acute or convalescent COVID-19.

This chain's CDR3 is CASSQDTSPGELFF. The CDR3 coding sequence is TGTGCCAGCAGCCAAGATACTAGCCCCGGGGAGCTGTTTTTT. This chain links TRBV3-1 (or the pseudogene TRBV3-2) with TRBJ2-2, with a possible D match to TRBD2 (6 bases). CDR3 size: 14 residues. The V end was cut by 0 bases, the J end by 6 bases, with 8 bases between. The germline gives CDR1 LGHDT, CDR2 YNNKEL (reference sequence).